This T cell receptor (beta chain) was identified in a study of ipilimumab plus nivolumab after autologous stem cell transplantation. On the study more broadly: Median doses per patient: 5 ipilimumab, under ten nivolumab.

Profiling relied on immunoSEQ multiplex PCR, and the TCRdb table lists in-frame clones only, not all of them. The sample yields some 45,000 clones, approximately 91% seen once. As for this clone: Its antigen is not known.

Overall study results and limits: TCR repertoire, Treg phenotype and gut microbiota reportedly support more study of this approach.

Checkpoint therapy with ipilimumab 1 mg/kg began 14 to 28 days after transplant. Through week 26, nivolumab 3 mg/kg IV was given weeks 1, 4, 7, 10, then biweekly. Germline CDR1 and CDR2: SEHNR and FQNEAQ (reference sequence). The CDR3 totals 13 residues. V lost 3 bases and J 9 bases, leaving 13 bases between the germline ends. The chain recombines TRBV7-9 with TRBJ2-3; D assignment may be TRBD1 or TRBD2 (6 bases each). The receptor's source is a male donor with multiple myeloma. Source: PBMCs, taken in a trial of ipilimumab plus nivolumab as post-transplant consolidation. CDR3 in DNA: TGTGCCAGCAGCTTCCAGGGGACTGGGACGCAGTATTTT. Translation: CASSFQGTGTQYF.